This is a list of T cell receptor beta chains from one sample in a study of T cell responses to AZD1222 COVID-19 vaccine. Data came from immunoSEQ multiplex PCR; TCRdb stores just in-frame clones and leaves some out. The sample consists of approximately 150,000 clones, 80% to 95% of them appearing once. The sequencing used peripheral blood, collected on day 0 of AZD1222 vaccination. Receptors originate from an adult in good health. Both conserved end residues are part of each CDR3. The order of the fields is V gene, clone size, D gene, J gene, CDR3 DNA, CDR3 protein. A D gene is named only where the DNA matches it firmly. Part of the rows lack a size; the others show once, few, many or a class for expanded clones.

v_call: TRBV19
clone_size: .
d_call: .
j_call: TRBJ1-4
cdr3_nt: TGTGCCAGTAGTATTGGTCCTGTGCGGGTACTGTTTTTT
cdr3_aa: CASSIGPVRVLFF

v_call: TRBV15
clone_size: .
d_call: TRBD2
j_call: TRBJ2-1
cdr3_nt: TGTGCCACCAGCAGAGGACCAGGGACTAGCGGGAGAGGGGGGCAGTTCTTC
cdr3_aa: CATSRGPGTSGRGGQFF

v_call: TRBV29-1
clone_size: .
d_call: TRBD1
j_call: TRBJ2-7
cdr3_nt: TGCAGCGTTGGGGGGACAGGGATCTCCTACGAGCAGTACTTC
cdr3_aa: CSVGGTGISYEQYF

v_call: TRBV7-4
clone_size: .
d_call: TRBD2
j_call: TRBJ2-7
cdr3_nt: TGTGCCAGCAGCTTAGAAAGGGGGCTAGCGGGAAGGATACCCTACGAGCAGTACTTC
cdr3_aa: CASSLERGLAGRIPYEQYF

v_call: TRBV5-1
clone_size: .
d_call: TRBD1
j_call: TRBJ2-3
cdr3_nt: TGCGCCAGCAGCCCCTCGGGACAGGGGGTAGATACGCAGTATTTT
cdr3_aa: CASSPSGQGVDTQYF

v_call: TRBV27
clone_size: .
d_call: .
j_call: TRBJ2-1
cdr3_nt: TGTGCCTCCCAGGGGTGGGTCCGGCCTGAGCAGTTCTTC
cdr3_aa: CASQGWVRPEQFF

v_call: TRBV27
clone_size: .
d_call: .
j_call: TRBJ2-1
cdr3_nt: TGTGCCAGCAGTTTTAGACGGGAGTGGGTGAACAATGAGCAGTTCTTC
cdr3_aa: CASSFRREWVNNEQFF

v_call: TRBV11-3
clone_size: .
d_call: .
j_call: TRBJ2-7
cdr3_nt: TGTGCCAGCAGCTTTAGCTCCTACGAGCAGTACTTC
cdr3_aa: CASSFSSYEQYF

v_call: TRBV13
clone_size: .
d_call: .
j_call: TRBJ1-5
cdr3_nt: TGTGCCAGCAGCTTAGGGGGGGGAGATCAGCCCCAGCATTTT
cdr3_aa: CASSLGGGDQPQHF

v_call: TRBV3-1/TRBV3-2
clone_size: .
d_call: .
j_call: TRBJ2-3
cdr3_nt: TGTGCCAGCAGCCAAGCGGGAAACCAGCGCACAGATACGCAGTATTTT
cdr3_aa: CASSQAGNQRTDTQYF

v_call: TRBV28
clone_size: .
d_call: .
j_call: TRBJ1-2
cdr3_nt: TGTGCCAGCAGTTTAGCGATTCGGACATCCATGCCCCTAGACTATGGCTACACCTTC
cdr3_aa: CASSLAIRTSMPLDYGYTF

v_call: TRBV4-1
clone_size: once
d_call: TRBD2
j_call: TRBJ2-1
cdr3_nt: TGCGCCAGCAGCCAAGAGAAGGGTAGCGGGAGGATTGAGCAGTTCTTC
cdr3_aa: CASSQEKGSGRIEQFF

v_call: TRBV11-2
clone_size: .
d_call: .
j_call: TRBJ2-7
cdr3_nt: TGTGCCAGCAGCTTCGTAGGGGACCGGAAGGGGAACGAGCAGTACTTC
cdr3_aa: CASSFVGDRKGNEQYF

v_call: TRBV7-9
clone_size: .
d_call: TRBD2
j_call: TRBJ2-3
cdr3_nt: TGTGCCAGCAGCTTAGGAGCTAGCGGGAGGCAAAGGGGAGATACGCAGTATTTT
cdr3_aa: CASSLGASGRQRGDTQYF

v_call: TRBV11-3
clone_size: .
d_call: TRBD1
j_call: TRBJ2-7
cdr3_nt: TGTGCCAGCAGCTCAAAAGGACAGGGGTTTGCCTACGAGCAGTACTTC
cdr3_aa: CASSSKGQGFAYEQYF

v_call: TRBV28
clone_size: .
d_call: .
j_call: TRBJ2-2
cdr3_nt: TGTGCCAGCCTCCAGAACACCGGGGAGCTGTTTTTT
cdr3_aa: CASLQNTGELFF

v_call: TRBV3-1/TRBV3-2
clone_size: once
d_call: .
j_call: TRBJ1-1
cdr3_nt: TGTGCCAGCGCAATAGCCGAAAATGAAGCTTTCTTT
cdr3_aa: CASAIAENEAFF

v_call: TRBV9
clone_size: .
d_call: TRBD1
j_call: TRBJ1-1
cdr3_nt: TGTGCCAGCAGCGGGGGAAACGACAGGGGATATGCTTTCTTT
cdr3_aa: CASSGGNDRGYAFF

v_call: TRBV24-1
clone_size: .
d_call: .
j_call: TRBJ1-5
cdr3_nt: TGTGCCACCAGTGATTCCTCCGGGCTCAGGGATCAGCCCCAGCATTTT
cdr3_aa: CATSDSSGLRDQPQHF

v_call: TRBV18
clone_size: .
d_call: .
j_call: TRBJ2-2
cdr3_nt: TGTGCCAGCTCACCGACAGGAGACGGGGAGCTGTTTTTT
cdr3_aa: CASSPTGDGELFF

v_call: TRBV11-2
clone_size: .
d_call: .
j_call: TRBJ1-1
cdr3_nt: TGTGCCAGCAGCTTAGCTAACTGGAACACTGAAGCTTTCTTT
cdr3_aa: CASSLANWNTEAFF

v_call: TRBV9
clone_size: .
d_call: .
j_call: TRBJ2-1
cdr3_nt: TGTGCCAGCAGCGTCCCGAGCAATGAGCAGTTCTTC
cdr3_aa: CASSVPSNEQFF

v_call: TRBV19
clone_size: .
d_call: TRBD1
j_call: TRBJ2-7
cdr3_nt: TGTGCCAGTAGTCCCCGGACAGGGGGCCCTACTTTGGACGAGCAGTACTTC
cdr3_aa: CASSPRTGGPTLDEQYF

v_call: TRBV24-1
clone_size: once
d_call: .
j_call: TRBJ2-7
cdr3_nt: TGTGCCACCAGCCACCGGGAGACCTACGAGCAGTACTTC
cdr3_aa: CATSHRETYEQYF

v_call: TRBV20-1
clone_size: once
d_call: TRBD1
j_call: TRBJ1-2
cdr3_nt: TGCAGTGCTAGTGAGGGGGCGTATGGCTACACCTTC
cdr3_aa: CSASEGAYGYTF

v_call: TRBV24-1
clone_size: .
d_call: .
j_call: TRBJ2-2
cdr3_nt: TGTGCCACCAGTGATCCGAGGCGCACCGGGGAGCTGTTTTTT
cdr3_aa: CATSDPRRTGELFF

v_call: TRBV11-2
clone_size: .
d_call: .
j_call: TRBJ1-2
cdr3_nt: TGTGCCAGCAGCGCATCTAACTATGGCTACACCTTC
cdr3_aa: CASSASNYGYTF

v_call: TRBV11-2
clone_size: .
d_call: TRBD2
j_call: TRBJ2-3
cdr3_nt: TGTGCCAGCAGCTTAGTATTGTCGTCGGCTAGCGGGAGCACAGATACGCAGTATTTT
cdr3_aa: CASSLVLSSASGSTDTQYF

v_call: TRBV30
clone_size: .
d_call: TRBD1
j_call: TRBJ2-1
cdr3_nt: TGTGCCTGGAGTAGGGACAGGGGGCTCTCTTCCTACAATGAGCAGTTCTTC
cdr3_aa: CAWSRDRGLSSYNEQFF

v_call: TRBV4-3
clone_size: once
d_call: TRBD2
j_call: TRBJ2-1
cdr3_nt: TGCGCCAGCAGCCAGCAACTAGCGGGGGACTCCTACAATGAGCAGTTCTTC
cdr3_aa: CASSQQLAGDSYNEQFF

v_call: TRBV18
clone_size: .
d_call: .
j_call: TRBJ1-2
cdr3_nt: TGTGCCAGCTCACCACCGGTGGGACCCGACTATGGCTACACCTTC
cdr3_aa: CASSPPVGPDYGYTF

v_call: TRBV19
clone_size: .
d_call: .
j_call: TRBJ2-7
cdr3_nt: TGTGCCAGTAGTATTCCCTCCGGGGCCCGAAACGCCGAGCAGTACTTC
cdr3_aa: CASSIPSGARNAEQYF